This entry lists 26 T cell receptor beta chains sequenced from one sample in a study of blood T cell repertoires in COVID-19. TCRdb's copy holds only in-frame clones and misses some; the assay was immunoSEQ multiplex PCR. The sample contains some 48,000 clones, 80% to 90% of which appear only once. The sequenced sample was peripheral blood. These receptors all stem from an elderly woman with acute or convalescent COVID-19.

CDR3 loop: CASSYSGTGDEKLFF. For the CDR3, the DNA is TGTGCCAGCAGTTACTCCGGGACAGGGGATGAAAAACTGTTTTTT. The J gene is TRBJ1-4, the V gene TRBV6-5; 10 positions match TRBD1. Unmatched junction bases numbered 1, after V lost 0 bases and J lost 6 bases. Germline assignment: CDR1 MNHEY and CDR2 SVGAGI. The CDR3 length is 15 residues.

The V and J genes are TRBV19 and TRBJ2-7, with a possible D match to TRBD1 (6 bases). The V gene lost 6 bases and the J gene lost 3 bases, with 15 bases spanning the gap. This CDR3 spans 14 amino acids. From germline, CDR1 is LNHDA and CDR2 SQIVND (reference sequence). CDR3 nucleotides: TGTGCCAGTAGCTTAAAACAGGGCTACTACGAGCAGTACTTC. Amino acids: CASSLKQGYYEQYF.

V is TRBV3-1 (or the pseudogene TRBV3-2) and J is TRBJ2-2; TRBD1 aligns across 7 bases. The CDR3 is 14 amino acids. From germline, CDR1 is LGHDT and CDR2 YNNKEL (reference sequence). The J segment lost 2 bases and the V segment lost 9 bases, leaving 6 bases of the junction unmatched. As DNA, the CDR3 is TGTGCCAGTACGACAGGGAAAAACACCGGGGAGCTGTTTTTT. It codes for CASTTGKNTGELFF.

This chain links TRBV9 with TRBJ2-5; 13 nucleotides agree with TRBD2. The V segment lost 3 bases and the J segment 5 bases; nucleotides outside the gene matches: 7. CDR1 and CDR2 (germline): SGDLS, YYNGEE. The CDR3 sequence is 16 residues long. In DNA, the CDR3 is TGTGCCAGCAGCGCAGCCGGGACTAGCGGGGATGAGACCCAGTACTTC. As protein: CASSAAGTSGDETQYF.

The chain employs TRBV9 and TRBJ1-2, with D possibly being TRBD1 (5 bases). V was pared by 4 bases and J by 8 bases, with 21 bases between. CDR1 is SGDLS, CDR2 YYNGEE, per germline. The CDR3 runs to 15 residues. Written as DNA, the CDR3 is TGTGCCAGCAGCACGGGGGTGGAGGGATTAGGCGGCTACACCTTC. Its protein is CASSTGVEGLGGYTF.

This rearrangement joins TRBV5-1 to TRBJ1-1; D call uncertain. Trimming pared 2 bases from V and 0 bases from J, leaving 8 bases between. Germline V gene sequence: CDR1 SGHRS, CDR2 YFSETQ. This CDR3 is 14 amino acids long. CDR3 protein: CASSFDGMNTEAFF. In DNA form, the CDR3 reads TGCGCCAGCAGCTTTGACGGGATGAACACTGAAGCTTTCTTT.

V gene TRBV2 combines with J gene TRBJ1-2; D possibly corresponds to TRBD1 (6 bases). Germline lookup yields CDR1 SNHLY and CDR2 FYNNEI. Trimming cost V 6 bases and J 7 bases, with 12 bases left between them. The CDR3 runs 12 residues. In DNA form, the CDR3 reads TGTGCCAGCAGGGACAGTTTAGGTGGCTACACCTTC. Translated: CASRDSLGGYTF.

The chain combines TRBV10-1 with TRBJ2-3; 9 bases are a match to TRBD1. CDR3 length: 15 residues. J lost 1 base, V lost 4 bases, and 3 bases had no gene match. Germline lookup yields CDR1 WNHNN and CDR2 SYGVQD (reference sequence). CDR3 bases: TGCGCCAGCAGTGTTGGACAGGGGCGCACAGATACGCAGTATTTT. It yields the protein CASSVGQGRTDTQYF.

The J gene is TRBJ1-3, the V gene TRBV18, with D maybe TRBD1 (5 bases). The V end was cut by 6 bases, the J end by 0 bases, with 9 bases between. This CDR3 has 14 residues. From germline, CDR1 is KGHSH and CDR2 LQKENI. CDR3 residues: CASSQGFSGNTIYF. The CDR3 nucleotides are TGTGCCAGCTCTCAGGGTTTCTCTGGAAACACCATATATTTT.

The chain uses TRBV9 and TRBJ1-4; 7 bases align to TRBD1. V was pared by 0 bases and J by 6 bases, with 5 bases of the junction left unmatched. Germline V gene data show CDR1 as SGDLS and CDR2 as YYNGEE. This CDR3 contains 15 residues. For the CDR3, the DNA is TGTGCCAGCAGCGTAGATGATACAGGGGATGAAAAACTGTTTTTT. It yields the protein CASSVDDTGDEKLFF.

This chain links TRBV9 with TRBJ2-3, with TRBD2 matching 8 bases. CDR1 SGDLS and CDR2 YYNGEE come from the germline V gene. V trimming: 3 bases; J trimming: 1 base; junction bases outside the gene matches: 4. The CDR3 has 15 amino acids. CDR3 coding DNA: TGTGCCAGCAGCGAGGGTAGCGGGGGCACAGATACGCAGTATTTT. Its protein product is CASSEGSGGTDTQYF.

V is TRBV12-3 or TRBV12-4 and J is TRBJ2-2, with D unresolved. The length of the CDR3 is 13 residues. With 6 bases removed from V and 0 bases from J, the gap between germline ends came to 5 bases. The chain's CDR3 is CASRRTNTGELFF. CDR3 nucleotide sequence: TGTGCCAGCAGGCGAACGAACACCGGGGAGCTGTTTTTT.

CDR3 protein: CASSLTLDRGTEAFF. The CDR3 DNA reads as TGTGCCAGCAGCTTAACTTTGGACAGGGGCACTGAAGCTTTCTTT. The J gene is TRBJ1-1, the V gene TRBV7-9, with 9 bases matching TRBD1. J gave up 4 bases and V 2 bases, and 5 bases lay outside the gene matches. Germline CDR1 reads SEHNR; CDR2 reads FQNEAQ (reference sequence). The CDR3 totals 15 residues. The whole variable domain, remainder taken from reference TRBV7-9 and TRBJ1-1, is DTGVSQNPRHKITKRGQNVTFRCDPISEHNRLYWYRQTLGQGPEFLTYFQNEAQLEKSRLLSDRFSAERPKGSFSTLEIQRTEQGDSAMYLCASSLTLDRGTEAFFGQGTRLTVV.

The V call is TRBV29-1, the J call TRBJ2-7; D is perhaps TRBD2 (5 bases). V lost 6 bases to trimming and J lost 0 bases, with 12 bases between them. This CDR3 is 13 amino acids long. The germline CDR1 and CDR2 sequences are SQVTM and ANQGSEA. The DNA for the CDR3 is TGCAGCGTCCTGGACGGGATCTCCTACGAGCAGTACTTC. This translates into CSVLDGISYEQYF.

This clone was seen just once. The V call is TRBV2, the J call TRBJ1-1; D is undetermined. V dropped 7 bases and J dropped 1 base, with 7 bases sitting between them. This CDR3 is built from 12 residues. CDR1 SNHLY and CDR2 FYNNEI come from the germline V gene. The CDR3 sequence: CASKQTNTEAFF. CDR3 DNA sequence: TGTGCCAGCAAACAGACGAACACTGAAGCTTTCTTT.

The V and J genes are TRBV10-3 and TRBJ1-1; 8 positions agree with TRBD1. The CDR3 length is 13 residues. The trim removed 10 bases at V and 4 bases at J, leaving 8 bases unmatched. Germline V gene lookup returns CDR1 ENHRY and CDR2 SYGVKD. The CDR3 reads CATIPGGFTEAFF. Written as DNA, the CDR3 is TGTGCCACTATCCCAGGGGGCTTCACTGAAGCTTTCTTT.

V gene TRBV19 combines with J gene TRBJ2-5; TRBD2 matches 7 bases. V lost 7 bases, J lost 9 bases, and 17 bases stayed unmatched. Germline V gene lookup returns CDR1 LNHDA and CDR2 SQIVND (reference sequence). CDR3 size: 15 residues. The CDR3 region has the DNA TGTGCCAGTAACCCTAAGTGGACCGCGGCGGGGGCCCAGTACTTC. It specifies CASNPKWTAAGAQYF.

V gene TRBV5-4 combines with J gene TRBJ2-2; maybe TRBD1 (6 bases). The germline CDR1 and CDR2 sequences are SGHNT and YYREEE (reference sequence). This CDR3 has 15 residues. The ends were cut back, 3 bases at V and 3 bases at J, with 12 bases in the middle. Here the CDR3 DNA reads TGTGCCAGCAGCTCCTGGAAGGGGGACACCGGGGAGCTGTTTTTT. Its protein is CASSSWKGDTGELFF.

V is TRBV19 and J is TRBJ1-1; perhaps TRBD1 as D (6 bases). The germline CDR1 and CDR2 sequences are LNHDA and SQIVND (reference sequence). V dropped 3 bases and J dropped 5 bases, with 10 bases sitting between them. The CDR3 has 13 amino acids. The CDR3 loop is CASSMRGGTEAFF. Written as DNA, the CDR3 is TGTGCCAGTAGTATGAGGGGGGGTACTGAAGCTTTCTTT. Full variable domain (outside the CDR3, taken from reference TRBV19 and TRBJ1-1): DGGITQSPKYLFRKEGQNVTLSCEQNLNHDAMYWYRQDPGQGLRLIYYSQIVNDFQKGDIAEGYSVSREKKESFPLTVTSAQKNPTAFYLCASSMRGGTEAFFGQGTRLTVV.

The V and J genes are TRBV6-1 and TRBJ1-2; possible D gene TRBD1, 5 bases. The CDR3 consists of 14 residues. Germline V gene sequence: CDR1 MNHNS, CDR2 SASEGT. V lost 3 bases and J lost 4, with 12 bases in between. The CDR3 bases are TGTGCCAGCAGTGATCGGGGACTTGGCTATGGCTACACCTTC. Residues: CASSDRGLGYGYTF.

This clone occurred once. This sequence joins TRBV6-5 and TRBJ1-6, with D unresolved. The CDR3 has 13 residues. V lost 6 bases, J lost 9 bases, and 12 bases lay in between. The germline CDR1 and CDR2 sequences are MNHEY and SVGAGI. The CDR3 reads CASRKTQASPLHF. The CDR3 bases are TGTGCCAGCAGAAAGACCCAGGCTTCACCCCTCCACTTT.

The J gene is TRBJ1-2, the V gene TRBV7-2, with TRBD1 identical over 10 bases. The ends lost 4 bases at V and 7 bases at J; junction bases unmatched: 3. The CDR3 covers 13 residues. Germline CDR1 and CDR2: SGHTA and FQGNSA. The CDR3 loop reads CASSSTGGGGYTF. CDR3 bases: TGTGCCAGCAGCTCGACAGGGGGCGGTGGCTACACCTTC.

This clone was observed a handful of times. The chain combines TRBV2 with TRBJ1-1; D not certain. In germline, CDR1 is SNHLY, CDR2 FYNNEI. The V and J ends lost 4 bases and 7 bases respectively, with 13 bases between them. The CDR3 has 13 residues. The CDR3 region has the DNA TGTGCCAGCAGTGGGGCCGCCGCCGTTGAAGCTTTCTTT. Amino acids: CASSGAAAVEAFF.

This clone was detected a few times. V gene TRBV12-3 or TRBV12-4 combines with J gene TRBJ1-4, with 9 bases lining up with TRBD1. This CDR3 comprises 13 residues. The V segment lost 7 bases and the J segment 7 bases; nucleotides outside the gene matches: 4. CDR3 residues: CASTQTGGEKLFF. The CDR3 DNA is TGTGCCAGCACTCAGACAGGGGGTGAAAAACTGTTTTTT.

The chain employs TRBV30 and TRBJ1-4; TRBD1 is a possible D gene (5 bases). Germline CDR1 reads GTSNPN; CDR2 reads SVGIG (reference sequence). The V gene lost 5 bases and the J gene lost 11 bases, with 18 bases spanning the gap. There are 13 residues in the CDR3. CDR3 residues: CAWASGGLGKLFF. CDR3 coding DNA: TGTGCCTGGGCCTCTGGGGGGTTGGGGAAACTGTTTTTT.

The chain combines TRBV2 with TRBJ2-2; D is unclear. CDR3 size: 13 residues. From germline, CDR1 is SNHLY and CDR2 FYNNEI. V was trimmed by 3 bases and J by 4 bases, leaving 6 bases between them. The CDR3 protein is CASSDDSTGELFF. DNA for the CDR3: TGTGCCAGCAGTGATGACTCCACCGGGGAGCTGTTTTTT.